This is a list of T cell receptor beta chains from one sample in a study of cytotoxic CD8 clonotypes in ibrutinib-treated CLL. Generated by immunoSEQ multiplex PCR, the TCRdb table keeps only in-frame clones and is missing some. The table includes about 300,000 clones, less than 85% detected once. The specimen was PBMCs, collected at disease progression, from a patient treated with ibrutinib. The receptors come from a human donor with chronic lymphocytic leukemia. Both conserved end residues are trimmed from each CDR3. Where a row states a size, it is once, few, many or the class of an expanded clone; other rows omit it.

J,length,size,V,CDR3
TRBJ2-7,12,.,TRBV9,ASSVSDKAYEQY
TRBJ2-5,14,.,TRBV2,ASRGTSGGHQETQY
TRBJ1-5,12,.,TRBV7-8,ASSPSRGNQPQH
TRBJ1-2,13,few,TRBV4-1,ASSQELTRDYGYT
TRBJ1-2,15,few,TRBV4-1,ASSHPSRQTGTSGYT
TRBJ2-1,12,.,TRBV29-1,SVASGGVYNEQF
TRBJ2-3,12,once,TRBV7-9,ALGGVNGTDTQY
TRBJ2-1,12,few,TRBV7-9,ASSLVGGRGEQF
TRBJ2-7,11,.,TRBV7-2,ASREVDSYEQY
TRBJ2-1,12,.,TRBV7-9,ASSISGVSNEQF
TRBJ2-3,17,.,TRBV2,ASSSPLAGARASTDTQY
TRBJ1-5,8,few,TRBV12-5,ASGGPGQH
TRBJ2-1,10,.,TRBV7-9,ASSLMNNEQF
TRBJ2-1,13,.,TRBV5-5,ASGLRGRGNNEQF
TRBJ2-5,12,.,TRBV5-5,ASSLVGGWETQY
TRBJ2-3,13,.,TRBV7-2,ASSLGLANTDTQY
TRBJ1-2,13,.,TRBV6-4,ASKVEPGTDYGYT
TRBJ2-7,13,few,TRBV5-1,ASSLDGRARYEQY
TRBJ2-5,12,.,TRBV7-9,ASSLAGGVETQY
TRBJ2-7,14,once,TRBV10-3,AISGGTSGSMGEQY
TRBJ2-3,15,.,TRBV7-9,ASSLATPSPSTDTQY
TRBJ2-3,11,.,TRBV27,ASSKWGADTQY
TRBJ2-1,13,.,TRBV9,ASSVVTGKYNEQF
TRBJ1-1,10,.,TRBV12-2,ASRLGDTEAF
TRBJ2-4,12,few,TRBV28,ASSLQGARNIQY
TRBJ2-6,12,.,TRBV7-3,ASSLGSGANVLT
TRBJ2-5,12,.,TRBV9,ASSVFSGQETQY
TRBJ1-1,12,few,TRBV28,ASSFGGANTEAF